What follows is one T cell receptor beta chain and its context. The data stem from a study of blood T cell repertoires in COVID-19. Study as a whole: The United States, Italy and Spain supplied acute and convalescent COVID-19 samples. Sources were T cells, B-cell-depleted T cells, or PBMCs; the material itself was cDNA or gDNA.

V dropped 2 bases and J dropped 6 bases, with 14 bases sitting between them. The CDR3 extends over 14 amino acids. Germline CDR1 is SGHDT and CDR2 is YYEEEE. Assay: immunoSEQ multiplex PCR; the TCRdb copy retains only in-frame clones and omits some. Of over 150,000 clones listed, around 79% are singletons. This TCR derives from a woman aged 65 to 85 with acute or convalescent COVID-19. Input material: peripheral blood. The chain combines TRBV5-6 with TRBJ1-1; tentative D call: TRBD1 (5 bases). The CDR3 here is CASSFSAGRAEAFF. CDR3 bases: TGTGCCAGCAGCTTTTCGGCAGGGAGGGCTGAAGCTTTCTTT. The variable domain in full, with the rest retrieved from reference TRBV5-6 and TRBJ1-1, is DAGVTQSPTHLIKTRGQQVTLRCSPKSGHDTVSWYQQALGQGPQFIFQYYEEEERQRGNFPDRFSGHQFPNYSSELNVNALLLGDSALYLCASSFSAGRAEAFFGQGTRLTVV.